This note documents a single TCR beta chain sequence. Antigen specificity is unknown. This specimen comes from a study of T cell responses to AZD1222 COVID-19 vaccine. Study-wide findings and caveats: Compared with day 0, the breadth and depth of the Spike-specific TCR repertoire rose significantly after two doses of AZD1222. At study baseline, merely five or six AZD1222 recipients were seropositive. The repertoires were collected only after the peak T cell response. Unmutated variant regions are reportedly targeted by nearly half of spike-specific TCRs.

The table came from immunoSEQ multiplex PCR; TCRdb's copy has only in-frame clones and leaves some out. This table holds 100,000 or so clones, 70% to 90% found once. The TCR comes from an adult in good health. Sequences were derived from peripheral blood, sampled on day 0 of AZD1222 vaccination.

The CDR3 here is CASNEVLDNEQFF. The CDR3 DNA reads TGCGCCAGCAACGAGGTTTTAGACAATGAGCAGTTCTTC. The J gene is TRBJ2-1, the V gene TRBV5-1; no firm D call. Germline values: CDR1 SGHRS, CDR2 YFSETQ. This CDR3 has 13 residues. Between the trimmed V and J ends, which lost 6 bases and 5 bases, there was a span of 12 bases.